A selection of T cell receptor beta chains follows, all from one sample in a study of blood T cell repertoires in COVID-19. Measured with immunoSEQ multiplex PCR; TCRdb has only the in-frame clones, and not every one. The repertoire holds approximately 250,000 clones, with 65% to 90% as singletons. Sequenced input: peripheral blood. These receptors all stem from a man aged 40-49 years who had recovered from COVID-19. Each CDR3 is given with its conserved first and last residue. The D gene is left open where the match is weak. Only some rows state a clone size, as once, few, many or a class for expanded clones.

v_call	j_call	clone_size	d_call	cdr3_nt	cdr3_aa
TRBV5-1	TRBJ2-2	.	.	TGCGCCAGCAGCCGACTAGTACCGGGCACCGGGGAGCTGTTTTTT	CASSRLVPGTGELFF
TRBV10-2	TRBJ2-7	.	TRBD2	TGCGCCAGCAGCTCCGGGACTAGCGGGACCTCCTACGAGCAGTACTTC	CASSSGTSGTSYEQYF
TRBV29-1	TRBJ1-4	.	TRBD1	TGCAGCGCCGTCCGGCAGGGGGCAAGTGAAAAACTGTTTTTT	CSAVRQGASEKLFF
TRBV30	TRBJ2-2	.	.	TGTGCCTGGTCGGGACAGAACACCGGGGAGCTGTTTTTT	CAWSGQNTGELFF
TRBV4-3	TRBJ2-1	.	.	TGCGCCAGCAGCCAAGAATCTAGCTCAGGCTCCTACAATGAGCAGTTCTTC	CASSQESSSGSYNEQFF
TRBV12-3/TRBV12-4	TRBJ1-2	.	.	TGTGCCAGCAACAAGGGAGAGGGTGGCTACACCTTC	CASNKGEGGYTF
TRBV6-1	TRBJ1-2	.	.	TGTGCCAGCAGTGAACTGTTTAGGAGCTATGGCTACACCTTC	CASSELFRSYGYTF
TRBV6-4	TRBJ2-2	.	.	TGTGCCAGCAGCGCACAGAGAAACACCGGGGAGCTGTTTTTT	CASSAQRNTGELFF
TRBV25-1	TRBJ2-5	.	TRBD2	TGTGCCAGCAGTGAGGCTAGCGGGAGGTGGGGAGAGACCCAGTACTTC	CASSEASGRWGETQYF
TRBV7-9	TRBJ2-5	.	TRBD1	TGTGCCAGCAGCTTAACGGGACAGGGTCACGAGACCCAGTACTTC	CASSLTGQGHETQYF
TRBV2	TRBJ1-1	.	TRBD1	TGTGCCAGCACTGAGGGCAGGGGGCGCAGGGGGGGCACTGAAGCTTTCTTT	CASTEGRGRRGGTEAFF
TRBV5-6	TRBJ2-7	.	.	TGTGCCAGCAGCTACCGGGACATAGTACGTAGCGAGCAGTACTTC	CASSYRDIVRSEQYF
TRBV19	TRBJ1-1	.	.	TGTGCCAGTAGTATAGTTGGGGGCGGGGGCACTGAAGCTTTCTTT	CASSIVGGGGTEAFF
TRBV4-3	TRBJ2-3	.	TRBD2	TGCGCCAGCAGCTCAACGGGGGGGGTCACAGATACGCAGTATTTT	CASSSTGGVTDTQYF
TRBV19	TRBJ1-5	few	.	TGTGCCAGTAGGGGAGCTGGAACCGGTCAGCCCCAGCATTTT	CASRGAGTGQPQHF
TRBV6-2/TRBV6-3	TRBJ2-7	.	.	TGTGCCAGCAGTTTCGGACAGACCTACGAGCAGTACTTC	CASSFGQTYEQYF
TRBV6-5	TRBJ2-3	.	TRBD2	TGTGCCAGCAGTTATCGACTAGCGGGGGATGGGGATACGCAGTATTTT	CASSYRLAGDGDTQYF
TRBV14	TRBJ1-5	.	.	TGTGCCAGCAGCCAAGGGCCGCAGCCCCAGCATTTT	CASSQGPQPQHF
TRBV9	TRBJ2-2	.	.	TGTGCCAGCAGCAACCCAGCGGCGAACACCGGGGAGCTGTTTTTT	CASSNPAANTGELFF
TRBV5-6	TRBJ2-2	.	.	TGTGCCAGCAGCTTGGCCAGGTACACCGGGGAGCTGTTTTTT	CASSLARYTGELFF
TRBV7-2	TRBJ2-7	.	TRBD1	TGTGCCAGCAGCACCCGACAGGGGAGGTACGAGCAGTACTTC	CASSTRQGRYEQYF
TRBV2	TRBJ1-5	.	TRBD1	TGTGCCAGCAGTGAAAGGGGACAGGCTTATCAACCCCAGCATTTT	CASSERGQAYQPQHF
TRBV7-2	TRBJ2-1	.	TRBD2	TGTGCCAGCAGCTTATCGTCTGGCGGGGGCTACAATGAGCAGTTCTTC	CASSLSSGGGYNEQFF
TRBV6-5	TRBJ2-7	.	TRBD2	TGTGCCAGCAAAGTCCTTAGCGGGAGTGGGGACGAGCAGTACTTC	CASKVLSGSGDEQYF
TRBV3-1/TRBV3-2	TRBJ1-4	.	TRBD1	TGTGCCAGCAGTTGGACAGGGGTGTCTAATGAAAAACTGTTTTTT	CASSWTGVSNEKLFF
TRBV15	TRBJ1-4	.	.	TGTGCCACCAGCAGTCACAGTGCAACTAATGAAAAACTGTTTTTT	CATSSHSATNEKLFF
TRBV6-2/TRBV6-3	TRBJ2-2	.	TRBD2	TGTGCCAGCAGTTACCCCGGGGAGTGGCGGGAGGACGTCGGGGAGCTGTTTTTT	CASSYPGEWREDVGELFF
TRBV6-2/TRBV6-3	TRBJ1-1	.	.	TGTGCCAGCAGTTATCCTCGGGGAGCGAACACTGAAGCTTTCTTT	CASSYPRGANTEAFF
TRBV6-5	TRBJ1-2	.	TRBD1	TGTGCCAGCAGTTCCCCCGATTACAGGGGATATGGCTACACCTTC	CASSSPDYRGYGYTF
TRBV7-2	TRBJ2-4	.	TRBD1	TGTGCCAGCACCTCAGGGGGCGGCCCCAAAAACATTCAGTACTTC	CASTSGGGPKNIQYF
TRBV5-4	TRBJ1-2	.	TRBD1	TGTGCCACCAAGACAGGGGGCAAGGATGGCTACACCTTC	CATKTGGKDGYTF
TRBV5-4	TRBJ2-7	.	.	TGTGCCAGCAGCTTCTGCGTTGTGACCGAAGAGGGAGACCCCGCCTACGAGCAGTACTTC	CASSFCVVTEEGDPAYEQYF
TRBV7-9	TRBJ1-1	.	.	TGTGCCAGCAGCTCCCTGCGAGGGGACTACACTGAAGCTTTCTTT	CASSSLRGDYTEAFF
TRBV2	TRBJ1-2	.	.	TGTGCCAGCAGTGAAAATCCAGGGATCTATGGCTACACCTTC	CASSENPGIYGYTF
TRBV7-9	TRBJ2-5	.	TRBD1	TGTGCCAGCAGCCGGGACAGGGGTGGGGAGACCCAGTACTTC	CASSRDRGGETQYF
TRBV30	TRBJ2-7	.	.	.	CAWGHGTEISPGF
TRBV11-3	TRBJ1-6	.	TRBD1	TGTGCCAGCAGCCCTAGCAGGGGCAGGGGGAATTCACCCCTCCACTTT	CASSPSRGRGNSPLHF
TRBV27	TRBJ1-4	.	.	TGTGCCAGCAGTTTGCTTCCGGGGTCAACTAATGAAAAACTGTTTTTT	CASSLLPGSTNEKLFF
TRBV18	TRBJ2-5	.	TRBD1	TGTGCCAGCTCACCCGGGACAGGGACGGAGACCCAGTACTTC	CASSPGTGTETQYF
TRBV7-2	TRBJ2-7	.	.	TGTGCCAGCAGCTTACAGGGGACCTACGAGCAGTACTTC	CASSLQGTYEQYF
TRBV4-3	TRBJ2-1	.	TRBD1	TGCGCCAGCAGCCCCGATCCTCAGGGGGCTATCTACAATGAGCAGTTCTTC	CASSPDPQGAIYNEQFF
TRBV30	TRBJ1-1	.	.	TGTGCCTGGAGTGTTGGAGGGACGAACACTGAAGCTTTCTTT	CAWSVGGTNTEAFF
TRBV5-1	TRBJ2-7	.	TRBD1	TGCGCCAGCAGCTCACGACAGGGGTTCTACGAGCAGTACTTC	CASSSRQGFYEQYF
TRBV4-3	TRBJ1-2	.	.	TGCGCCAGCAGCCGCGCGGCTAACTATGGCTACACCTTC	CASSRAANYGYTF
TRBV2	TRBJ1-5	once	.	TGTGCCAGCAGTGAATCGTATAGCAATCAGCCCCAGCATTTT	CASSESYSNQPQHF
TRBV19	TRBJ1-2	.	TRBD1	TGTGCCACCTTACCGGGACAGACTAACTATGGCTACACCTTC	CATLPGQTNYGYTF
TRBV18	TRBJ2-7	.	.	TGTGCCAGCTCACCGTACCATTACAGGTCCTCCACCTACGAGCAGTACTTC	CASSPYHYRSSTYEQYF
TRBV11-3	TRBJ2-3	.	TRBD2	TGTGCCAGCAGCAACCGACTAGCGGGAAGCACAGATACGCAGTATTTT	CASSNRLAGSTDTQYF
TRBV9	TRBJ2-2	.	TRBD1	TGTGCCAGCGGGGCCCGGGGACAGCAAAATTCGGAGCTGTTTTTT	CASGARGQQNSELFF